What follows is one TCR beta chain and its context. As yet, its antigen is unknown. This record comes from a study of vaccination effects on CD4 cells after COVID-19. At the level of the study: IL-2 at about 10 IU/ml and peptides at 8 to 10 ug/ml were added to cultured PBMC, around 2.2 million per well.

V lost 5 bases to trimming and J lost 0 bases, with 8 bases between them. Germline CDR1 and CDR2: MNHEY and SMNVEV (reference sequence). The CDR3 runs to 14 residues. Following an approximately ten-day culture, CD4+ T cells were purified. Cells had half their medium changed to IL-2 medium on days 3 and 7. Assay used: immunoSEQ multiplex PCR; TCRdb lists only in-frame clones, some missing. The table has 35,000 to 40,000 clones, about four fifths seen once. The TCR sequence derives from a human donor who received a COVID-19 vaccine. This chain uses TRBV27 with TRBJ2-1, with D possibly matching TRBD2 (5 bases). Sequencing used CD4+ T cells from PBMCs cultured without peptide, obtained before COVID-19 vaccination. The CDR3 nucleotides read TGTGCCAGCAGTCCCCGGGGCTCCTACAATGAGCAGTTCTTC. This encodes CASSPRGSYNEQFF.